This TCR beta chain was recorded in a study of T and B cells in COVID-19 patients (dated by TCRdb to 2018 to 2020). Looking at the study overall: Using TRB and IGH repertoire sequencing of peripheral blood, the study characterized adaptive immunity in COVID-19 patients who had active infection or had recovered. A recovered cohort included some 19 patients who provided some 20 samples, and most of these patients had mild to moderate COVID-19 treated on an outpatient basis. The recovered cohort had a median age of about 37 years, compared with approximately 70 years in the active-infection cohort. Critical illness requiring mechanical ventilation or ECMO was present in about 55% of the roughly 20 patients in the active-infection cohort. Of the 20 patients in the active-infection cohort, around 17 had comorbidities associated with unfavorable COVID-19 outcome. The TCR and BCR sequence repository comprised a few dozen patients and approximately 64 time points, with over 8 million TCR sequences analysed. Two patients belonged to both the recovered and active cohorts because samples were available from active disease and after recovery. Repertoire analyses used an age-matched reference group of roughly 39 healthy donors who were negative for COVID-19 antibodies as the comparison. As many as 9 follow-up blood samples were taken per patient, and some of the samples covered different disease stages within the same individual.

Concerning this clonotype itself: What antigen it recognizes has not been identified. No much larger clone is present one base from it, and per-base qualities are unavailable.

Germline trimming amounts to 1 base on V and 2 bases on J, with 4 as the count of junction bases outside the gene matches. From a lookup of the germline V gene, CDR1 and CDR2 are SGHTA and FQGNSA. The CDR3 contains 15 residues, cysteine and phenylalanine counted. CDR3 DNA only is kept here, 45 bases in frame from base 1. On the study overall, not on this receptor specifically: A total of fewer than 3,000 TCR clusters were exclusive to the recovered cohort, and roughly 31 of those clusters were low-pGen clusters. Strongly skewed TRBV/TRBJ gene usage was reported in patients with COVID-19. Few blood samples were available from mildly ill patients while symptoms were present, and early samples from severe cases were likewise scarce. Prospective validation of the reported TCR clusters was stated to be required before clinical use. The size of the cohort was considered insufficient for assessing HLA contributions to COVID-19 susceptibility or severity. In active COVID-19, TRB repertoires were highly clonal, while at recovery, diversity and richness increased above the levels seen in healthy donors. Specific T cell subsets (CD4+/Treg/CD8+) and sorted SARS-CoV-2-responsive or tetramer+ T cells had not yet been sequenced, and these experiments were ongoing.

Genomic DNA extracted from blood was used in amounts of 250-500 ng for amplification of TRB repertoires. The instrument was an Illumina MiSeq. TRB rearrangements were amplified by multiplex PCR with BIOMED2 TRB-A/B primer pools. Two consecutive PCRs added Illumina-compatible adapters and 7-nucleotide sample barcodes to the amplicons. Phusion HS II polymerase was used for all library PCRs. Amplicons were gel-purified with the NucleoSpin Gel and PCR Clean-up kit, quantified on Qubit, and pooled at about 4 nM. The quality of the amplicon pool was checked on an Agilent 2100 Bioanalyzer prior to Illumina next-generation sequencing. For the original study's pipeline: TRB rearrangements were annotated with MiXCR 3.0.8 using the default MiXCR reference library. Sequences with fewer than 2 reads and non-productive reads were filtered out, and every unique CDR3 nucleotide sequence was treated as a single clone. Clonality, diversity, richness and V-J gene usage were calculated in R 3.5.1. GLIPH2 was used for TCR clustering by CDR3 similarity, and generation probabilities were calculated by OLGA. Only GLIPH2 clusters containing at least four unique TCR clonotypes present in at least three individuals were kept. The public reads were quality trimmed at Q25 with fastp and then assembled into clones with MiXCR by TCRdb, keeping productive beta chains. Rows are combined by CDR3 protein, so each entry shows the most common genes and DNA. These V and J calls are TCRdb output, not the study's own analysis. The sample table contains about 1,100 distinct CDR3 sequences; only one count was recorded for about a sixth of them. The biggest ten clones account for around 40% of the sample.

The chain couples TRBV7-2 to TRBJ2-5; TRBD2 aligns with 7 central bases. The sequenced sample was blood. This receptor was taken from a human donor with active COVID-19. The bases are TGTGCCAGCAGCTTAGGTGGGGGGGGGCAAGAGACCCAGTACTTC. It translates as CASSLGGGGQETQYF.